A selection of T cell receptor beta chains follows, all from one sample in a study of cytomegalovirus exposure and HLA in healthy donors. Repertoires were generated with immunoSEQ multiplex PCR, while TCRdb's copy carries only in-frame clones and drops some. The sample consists of fewer than 250,000 clones, 70% to 85% of them appearing once. What was sequenced was PBMCs. The receptors shown here come from a male donor in good health and CMV-seronegative. Both conserved end residues are trimmed from each CDR3.

>TRBJ2-2|TRBV19
ASSIQTGGDTGELF
>TRBJ1-2|TRBV5-1
ASSLGPTPRGVGYT
>TRBJ1-1|TRBV14
ASSQARTGATEAF
>TRBJ2-3|TRBV7-3
ASSPDRGWDTQY
>TRBJ2-7|TRBV7-3
ASSPGGGAEYEQY
>TRBJ2-4|TRBV29-1
SIGTGALAKNIQY
>TRBJ2-3|TRBV7-8
ASSLFGQSTDTQY
>TRBJ2-2|TRBV28
ASTYTGELF
>TRBJ1-2|TRBV2
ASGRGLASNYGYT
>TRBJ2-1|TRBV30
AWRWLAGGRGENEQF
>TRBJ2-1|TRBV5-1
ASRGDRYNEQF
>TRBJ2-1|TRBV29-1
SVGTGLYNEQF
>TRBJ2-7|TRBV4-1
ASSPYKGTSTEWGEQY
>TRBJ2-7|TRBV18
ASSPFAGQEQY
>TRBJ2-3|TRBV7-3
ASSYLAGGSRDTQY
>TRBJ1-5|TRBV15
ATSRDRPGTINQPQH
>TRBJ2-7|TRBV13
ASSSGGLAGVEQY
>TRBJ1-1|TRBV7-3
ASSLGQGNTEAF
>TRBJ1-5|TRBV6-1
ASSADRGSNQPQH
>TRBJ1-2|TRBV4-1
ASSLPTGKDGYT
>TRBJ2-5|TRBV10-3
AISGEQGAQTTQY
>TRBJ1-5|TRBV6-1
ASAQGIANQPQH
>TRBJ2-1|TRBV29-1
SVEDYGRRFNEQF
>TRBJ2-2|TRBV19
ASSIKPGLNTGELF
>TRBJ2-1|TRBV28
ASSFLPSGTFNEQF
>TRBJ2-3|TRBV27
ASSFLVTDTQY
>TRBJ2-7|TRBV5-1
ASSLLSGGPGNEQY
>TRBJ2-5|TRBV7-9
ASSLGSGFRDRGRETQY
>TRBJ1-4|TRBV5-1
ASSLADREQADSGEKLF
>TRBJ2-7|TRBV19
ASSIVRDRGHEQY
>TRBJ2-6|TRBV19
ASSMGQASGANVLT
>TRBJ2-5|TRBV9
ASSQGQGMETQY
>TRBJ2-7|TRBV9
AKDVGAVAGRGHEQY
>TRBJ1-2|TRBV19
ASKTARGREGGYT
>TRBJ1-2|TRBV6-5
ASSYSVGSPAGYT
>TRBJ2-7|TRBV6-1
ASSDGPYYEQY
>TRBJ2-5|TRBV28
ASRTSGNIQETQY
>TRBJ1-6|TRBV4-2
ASSQDPGQPNSPLH
>TRBJ2-7|TRBV5-1
ASSFVDSSYEQY
>TRBJ1-6|TRBV27
ASSLSWGRTLH
>TRBJ1-5|TRBV28
ASSLTGQANQPQH
>TRBJ2-2|TRBV4-1
ASSQDRGSRPTGELF
>TRBJ1-1|TRBV5-4
ASSLARNTEAF
>TRBJ1-2|TRBV27
ASSPIGPGGYT
>TRBJ1-3|TRBV27
AGSLASGNTIY
>TRBJ1-4|TRBV5-1
ASSKGTGGSEKLF
>TRBJ2-3|TRBV30
AQFTDTQY
>TRBJ2-7|TRBV15
ATSRGLSYEQY
>TRBJ1-1|TRBV13
ASSLDRNTEAF
>TRBJ2-1|TRBV7-9
ASSLGTGTAEQF
>.|TRBV6-5
ASSYGGPRSYEQY
>TRBJ2-7|TRBV19
ASSHLLAGLDEQY
>TRBJ2-1|TRBV7-6
ASAPGLAGKTEQF
>TRBJ2-1|TRBV10-3
AIRPQGAHTPEQF
>TRBJ1-4|TRBV5-4
ASSPGQGASLNEKLL
>TRBJ2-2|TRBV12-5
ASGLAGVDTGELF